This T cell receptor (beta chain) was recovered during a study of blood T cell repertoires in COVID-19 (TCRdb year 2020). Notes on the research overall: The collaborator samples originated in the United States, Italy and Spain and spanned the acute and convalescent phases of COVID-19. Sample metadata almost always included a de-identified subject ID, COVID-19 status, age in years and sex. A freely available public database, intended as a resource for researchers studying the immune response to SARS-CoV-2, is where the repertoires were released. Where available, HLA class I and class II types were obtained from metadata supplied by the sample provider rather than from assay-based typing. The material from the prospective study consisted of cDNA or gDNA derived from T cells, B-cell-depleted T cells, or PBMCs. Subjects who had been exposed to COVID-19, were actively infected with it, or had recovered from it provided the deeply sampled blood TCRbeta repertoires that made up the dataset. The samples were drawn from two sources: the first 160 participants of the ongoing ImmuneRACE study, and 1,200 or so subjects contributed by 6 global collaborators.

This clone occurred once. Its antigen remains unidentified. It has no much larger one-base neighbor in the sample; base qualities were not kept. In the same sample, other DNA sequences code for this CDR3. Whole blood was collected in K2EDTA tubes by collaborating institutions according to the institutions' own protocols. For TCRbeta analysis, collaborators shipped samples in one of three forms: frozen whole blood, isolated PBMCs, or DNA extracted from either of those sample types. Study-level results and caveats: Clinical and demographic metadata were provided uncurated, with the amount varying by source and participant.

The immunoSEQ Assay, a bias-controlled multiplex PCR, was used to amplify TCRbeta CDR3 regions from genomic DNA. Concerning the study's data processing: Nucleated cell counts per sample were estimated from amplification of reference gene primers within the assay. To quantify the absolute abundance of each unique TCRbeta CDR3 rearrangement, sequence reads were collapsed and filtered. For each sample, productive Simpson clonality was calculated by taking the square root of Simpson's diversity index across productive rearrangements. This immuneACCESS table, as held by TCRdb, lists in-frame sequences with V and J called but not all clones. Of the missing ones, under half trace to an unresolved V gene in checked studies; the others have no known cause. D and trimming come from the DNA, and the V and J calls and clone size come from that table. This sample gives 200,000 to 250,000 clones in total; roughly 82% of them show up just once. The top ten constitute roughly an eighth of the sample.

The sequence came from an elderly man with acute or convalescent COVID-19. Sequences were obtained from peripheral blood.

The CDR3 sequence is CASSPTSGGSYEQYF. The DNA sequence is given as TGTGCCAGCAGTCCAACTAGCGGGGGCTCCTACGAGCAGTACTTC. The rearranged chain carries TRBV27 and TRBJ2-7, with TRBD2 matching 11 junction bases. Here V drops 5 bases and J drops 0 bases, and the junction holds 3 bases not matched to any gene. The CDR3 spans 15 residues, from the cysteine through the phenylalanine. Only CDR3 DNA is held: 45 bases, read in frame from base 1. Per the germline V gene (reference sequence), MNHEY is the CDR1 and SMNVEV is the CDR2.